Listed below are T cell receptor beta chains from one sample, sequenced in a study of T cell responses to AZD1222 COVID-19 vaccine. Clones were read by immunoSEQ multiplex PCR, and TCRdb kept only the in-frame ones, dropping some. The sample includes roughly 140,000 clones, about 93% of them seen just once. The material was peripheral blood, obtained on day 0 of MenACWY control vaccination. The receptors were sampled from an adult in good health. Each CDR3 is given with its conserved first and last residue. The D gene is left open where the match is weak.

16	TRBD1	TRBV7-8	TRBJ2-7	TGTGCCAGCAGCTCCAAACAGGGGGCGATTCCCTACGAGCAGTACTTC	CASSSKQGAIPYEQYF
14	.	TRBV10-3	TRBJ2-3	TGTGCCATCAGTGTCAGCGTAAGCACAGATACGCAGTATTTT	CAISVSVSTDTQYF
15	.	TRBV19	TRBJ1-4	TGTGCCAGTAAAAATGGGGGGACGACTAATGAAAAACTGTTTTTT	CASKNGGTTNEKLFF
14	.	TRBV7-8	TRBJ2-2	TGTGCCAGCAGCCTGGGGCAGGCGGCCGGGGAGCTGTTTTTT	CASSLGQAAGELFF
14	.	TRBV18	TRBJ2-2	TGTGCCAGCTCCCCGGCGGATCGGATCAGGGAGCTGTTTTTT	CASSPADRIRELFF
17	TRBD2	TRBV7-6	TRBJ2-1	TGTGCCAGCAGCTACGGGACCGCTAGCGGGGAGTACAATGAGCAGTTCTTC	CASSYGTASGEYNEQFF
13	.	TRBV28	TRBJ1-2	TGTGCCAGCAGTTTAGGGCAGAGGTATGGCTACACCTTC	CASSLGQRYGYTF
11	.	TRBV6-5	TRBJ1-1	TGTGCCAGCATCAGGGGCGCTGAAGCTTTCTTT	CASIRGAEAFF
14	.	TRBV19	TRBJ1-6	TGTGCCAGTAACGGTCCCCAAGATAATTCACCCCTCCACTTT	CASNGPQDNSPLHF
15	.	TRBV19	TRBJ1-1	TGTGCCAGTAGCCCACAGGGCCTTTCGAACACTGAAGCTTTCTTT	CASSPQGLSNTEAFF
15	TRBD2	TRBV28	TRBJ2-7	TGTGCCAGCAGCCCGTGGGGCGGGAGGGTTTACGAGCAGTACTTC	CASSPWGGRVYEQYF
15	TRBD1	TRBV14	TRBJ2-7	TGTGCCAGCAGCCGACCGGGACAGGGCTCCTACGAGCAGTACTTC	CASSRPGQGSYEQYF